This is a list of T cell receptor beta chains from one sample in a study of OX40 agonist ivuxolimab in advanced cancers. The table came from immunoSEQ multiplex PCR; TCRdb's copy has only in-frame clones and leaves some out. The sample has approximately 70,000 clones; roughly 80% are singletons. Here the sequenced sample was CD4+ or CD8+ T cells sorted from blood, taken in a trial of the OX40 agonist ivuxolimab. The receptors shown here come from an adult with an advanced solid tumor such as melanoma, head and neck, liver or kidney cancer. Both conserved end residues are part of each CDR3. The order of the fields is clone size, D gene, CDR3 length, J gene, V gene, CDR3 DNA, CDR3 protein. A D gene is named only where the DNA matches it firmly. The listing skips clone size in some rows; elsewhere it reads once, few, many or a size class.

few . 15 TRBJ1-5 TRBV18 TGTGCCAGCTCAGAGGGGCAGGTGAACAATCAGCCCCAGCATTTT CASSEGQVNNQPQHF
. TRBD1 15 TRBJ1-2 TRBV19 TGTGCCAGTAGTATCCAGGCCGGGACAGGGTATGGCTACACCTTC CASSIQAGTGYGYTF
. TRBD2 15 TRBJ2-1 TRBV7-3 TGTGCCAGCAGCCCTAGCGGGAGCTCCTACAATGAGCAGTTCTTC CASSPSGSSYNEQFF
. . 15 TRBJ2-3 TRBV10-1 TGCGCCAGCAGCCTCGGGAACCGGGGCACAGATACGCAGTATTTT CASSLGNRGTDTQYF
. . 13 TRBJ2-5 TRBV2 TGTGCCAGCAGTGATGCTGGGCGTGAGACCCAGTACTTC CASSDAGRETQYF
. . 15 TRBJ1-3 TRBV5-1 TGCGCCAGCAGCTTGGAGGGCAACTCTGGAAACACCATATATTTT CASSLEGNSGNTIYF
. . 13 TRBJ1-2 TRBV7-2 TGTGCCAGCAGCTTCGGGGGTGAGAGTGGCTACACCTTC CASSFGGESGYTF
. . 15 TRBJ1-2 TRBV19 TGTGCCAGTAGTATCAGTCAGCCAAGAAGGGGCGGCTACACCTTC CASSISQPRRGGYTF
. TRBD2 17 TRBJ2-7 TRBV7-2 TGTGCCAGCAGCACTACTAGCGGGAGGGCCTACCCCTACGAGCAGTACTTC CASSTTSGRAYPYEQYF
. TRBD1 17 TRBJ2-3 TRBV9 TGTGCCAGCAGCGTGGGCCCAAGACAGGGGCGTACAGATACGCAGTATTTT CASSVGPRQGRTDTQYF
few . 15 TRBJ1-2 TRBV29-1 TGCAGCGTGAGGGGATATAAAGGGGGAGCATATGGCTACACCTTC CSVRGYKGGAYGYTF
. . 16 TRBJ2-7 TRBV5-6 TGTGCCAGCAGCTTGGGATCCGCGGACCCGACCTACGAGCAGTACTTC CASSLGSADPTYEQYF
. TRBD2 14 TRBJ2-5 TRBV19 TGTGCTTCGGGACTAGCGGGAGATGCGGAGACCCAGTACTTC CASGLAGDAETQYF
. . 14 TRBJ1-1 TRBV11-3 TGTGCCAGCAGCTTAGATGGGCTGAACACTGAAGCTTTCTTT CASSLDGLNTEAFF
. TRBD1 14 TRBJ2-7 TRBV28 TGTGCCAGCACCTCAGGGACAGGGGCTTACGAGCAGTACTTC CASTSGTGAYEQYF
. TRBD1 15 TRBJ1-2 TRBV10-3 TGTGCCGCGCGTGCTACAGCGACAGGGAACTATGGCTACACCTTC CAARATATGNYGYTF
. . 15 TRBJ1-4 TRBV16 TGTGCCAGCAGCCAATCGGCTCAGCCAGGGGAAAAACTGTTTTTT CASSQSAQPGEKLFF
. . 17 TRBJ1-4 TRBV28 TGTGCCAGCAGTTTGGGACATTCCTCTGCAACTAATGAAAAACTGTTTTTT CASSLGHSSATNEKLFF
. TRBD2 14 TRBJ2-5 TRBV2 TGTGCCAGCATGGGTCGGGGGGGCTGGGAGACCCAGTACTTC CASMGRGGWETQYF
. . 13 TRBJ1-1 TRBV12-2 TGTGCAAGTCGCTTAGTGGGGCAGGAGAAAGCTTTCTTT CASRLVGQEKAFF
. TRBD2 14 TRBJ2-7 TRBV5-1 TGCGCCAGCAGCTTTGGCGGGAGGGCTGGAGAGCAGTACTTC CASSFGGRAGEQYF
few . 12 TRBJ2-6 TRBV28 TGTGCCAGCAAGTCTGGGGCCAACGTCCTGACTTTC CASKSGANVLTF
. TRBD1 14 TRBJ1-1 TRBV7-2 TGTGCCAGCAGCACTAGGACAGGGGACGCTGAAGCTTTCTTT CASSTRTGDAEAFF
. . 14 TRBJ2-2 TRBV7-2 TGTGCCAGCAGCCAATGGCGGAACACCGGGGAGCTGTTTTTT CASSQWRNTGELFF
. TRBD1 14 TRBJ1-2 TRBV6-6 TGTGCCAGCAGTCGACGACAGGGGGACTATGGCTACACCTTC CASSRRQGDYGYTF
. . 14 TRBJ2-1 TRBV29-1 TGCAGCGTTGAAGTCAAGGGGCGGATTATTGAGCAGTTCTTC CSVEVKGRIIEQFF
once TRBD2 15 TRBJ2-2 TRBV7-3 TGTGCCAGCAGCTCCGGGACTAGTGGAACCGGGGAGCTGTTTTTT CASSSGTSGTGELFF
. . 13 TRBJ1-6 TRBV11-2 TGTGCCAGCAGCTTACAGGGCGGTTCACCCCTCCACTTT CASSLQGGSPLHF
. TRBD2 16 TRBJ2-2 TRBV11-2 TGTGCCAGCAGCACCCGACTAGCGGGGAACACCGGGGAGCTGTTTTTT CASSTRLAGNTGELFF
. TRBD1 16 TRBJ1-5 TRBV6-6 TGTGCCAGCAGTGCGGGACAGGGAGGTTGGGATCAGCCCCAGCATTTT CASSAGQGGWDQPQHF
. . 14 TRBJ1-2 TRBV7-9 TGTGCCAGCAGCTTAGACGGGACATATACTGGCTACACCTTC CASSLDGTYTGYTF
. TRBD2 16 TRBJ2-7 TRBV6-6 TGTGCCAGCAGTTACTCCGGGGCGGGGGTCCTGGACGAGCAGTACTTC CASSYSGAGVLDEQYF
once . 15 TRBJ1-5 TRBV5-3 TGTGCCAGAAGGTCGACGGCCGGGCTTGAGCAGCCCCAGCATTTT CARRSTAGLEQPQHF
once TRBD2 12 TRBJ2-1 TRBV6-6 TGTGCCAGCAGGAACCTAGCGGGGAAACCGTTCTTC CASRNLAGKPFF
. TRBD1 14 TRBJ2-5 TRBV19 TGTGCCAGTAGTACTCCCAAAGGGGGCGAGACCCAGTACTTC CASSTPKGGETQYF
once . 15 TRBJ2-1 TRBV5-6 TGTGCCAGCAGCTTGGCAGGGGTCCCCTACAATGAGCAGTTCTTC CASSLAGVPYNEQFF
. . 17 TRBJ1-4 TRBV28 TGTGCCAGCAGTTTATCTATCCCTTCCCCCCAGGGCGAAAAACTGTTTTTT CASSLSIPSPQGEKLFF
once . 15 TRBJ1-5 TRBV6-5 TGTGCCAGCAGTTACAACGACGTCAGCAATCAGCCCCAGCATTTT CASSYNDVSNQPQHF
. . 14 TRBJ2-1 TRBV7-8 TGTGCCAGCAGCTGGGTCTTGGCCTTCAATGAGCAGTTCTTC CASSWVLAFNEQFF
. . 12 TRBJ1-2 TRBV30 TGTGCCTGGACCGTAGGAGGTGCTGGCTACACCTTC CAWTVGGAGYTF
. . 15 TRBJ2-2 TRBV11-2 TGTGCCAGCAGCTTAGTGGCAGGGAGCCGCCGGGAGCTGTTTTTT CASSLVAGSRRELFF
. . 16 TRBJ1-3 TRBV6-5 TGTGCCAGCAGTTACTCGTTGGGCGGCTCTGGAAACACCATATATTTT CASSYSLGGSGNTIYF
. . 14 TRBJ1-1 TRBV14 TGTGCCAGCAGCCAATTACAAGGGAACACTGAAGCTTTCTTT CASSQLQGNTEAFF
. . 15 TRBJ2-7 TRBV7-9 TGTGCCAGCAGCTTAGTGGGGGACACTTCCTACGAGCAGTACTTC CASSLVGDTSYEQYF
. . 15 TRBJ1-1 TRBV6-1 TGTGCCAGCAGTGAAAGTCCCGGGGTACACACTGAAGCTTTCTTT CASSESPGVHTEAFF
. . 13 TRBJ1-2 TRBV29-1 TGCAGCGTGGTCGTCTCATCAAACTATGGCTACACCTTC CSVVVSSNYGYTF
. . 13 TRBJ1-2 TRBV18 TGTGCCAGCTCACCCGCAAGAAACGAGGGCTACACCTTC CASSPARNEGYTF
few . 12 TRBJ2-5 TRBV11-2 TGTGCCAGCAGCTTCGCCGAAGGGACCCAGTACTTC CASSFAEGTQYF
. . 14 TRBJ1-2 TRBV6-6 TGTGCGACCAGAGGGTATATTACTAACTATGGCTACACCTTC CATRGYITNYGYTF
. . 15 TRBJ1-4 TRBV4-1 TGCGCCAGCAGCCTTACAGGGTTGGCTAATGAAAAACTGTTTTTT CASSLTGLANEKLFF
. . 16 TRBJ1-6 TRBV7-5 TGTGTCAGAAGCCCCCCCCGACAAGCCTTAGGTTCACCCCTCCACTTT CVRSPPRQALGSPLHF
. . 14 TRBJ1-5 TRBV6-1 TGTGCCAGCGCGGGCGGAATTAGCAATCAGCCCCAGCATTTT CASAGGISNQPQHF
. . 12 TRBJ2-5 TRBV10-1 TGCGCCAGCAGTGGTGGGGAAGAGACCCAGTACTTC CASSGGEETQYF
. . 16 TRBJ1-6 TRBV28 TGTGCCAGCAGTTTATTGACAGGATGGGGTAATTCACCCCTCCACTTT CASSLLTGWGNSPLHF
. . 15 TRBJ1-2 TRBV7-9 TGTGCCAGCAGCTTAGCGGTCTCGGGGGCGAGAGGCTACACCTTC CASSLAVSGARGYTF
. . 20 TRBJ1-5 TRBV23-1 TGCGCCAGCAGTCAACGCAAAAGCTCCTTTCGACTCAGAGGCAATCAGCCCCAGCATTTT CASSQRKSSFRLRGNQPQHF